The 11 T cell receptor beta chains reported below all come from one sample, sequenced in a study of T cells in localized non-small cell lung cancer. Generated by immunoSEQ multiplex PCR, the TCRdb table keeps only in-frame clones and is missing some. The sample consists of 1,300 or so clones, 22% of them appearing once. Source: lung tumor tissue, taken before any cancer treatment. Receptors originate from a female donor at least 60 years old with stage II squamous cell lung carcinoma.

In regard to this clone: This CDR3 is also generated by other DNA sequences in the sample. This chain connects TRBV19 to TRBJ1-1; D is perhaps TRBD1 (6 bases). V was trimmed by 7 bases and J by 4 bases, leaving 13 bases between them. From germline, CDR1 is LNHDA and CDR2 SQIVND (reference sequence). There are 13 residues in the CDR3. The CDR3 sequence: CASIGGGRTEAFF. CDR3 DNA sequence: TGTGCCAGTATCGGGGGGGGGCGCACTGAAGCTTTCTTT.

The V and J genes are TRBV28 and TRBJ1-2; D unclear. The CDR3 is 12 amino acids. Per the germline V gene, CDR1 is MDHEN and CDR2 is SYDVKM. Trimming pared 6 bases from V and 4 bases from J, leaving 9 bases between. The CDR3 DNA reads TGTGCCAGCAGCCTCGACTCCTATGGCTACACCTTC. Translating gives CASSLDSYGYTF.

The table lists this clone with a few counts. This chain joins TRBV6-8 and TRBJ1-1; tentatively, D is TRBD1 (6 bases). CDR1 is MNHGY and CDR2 is SAAAGT in the germline V gene. There are 17 residues in the CDR3. V lost 2 bases to trimming and J lost 3 bases, with 19 bases between them. CDR3 DNA sequence: TGTGCCAGCAGTTACGTTTTGGGGACGACAGGCCACACTGAAGCTTTCTTT. It specifies CASSYVLGTTGHTEAFF.

By its share, this clone is medium-sized. The rearrangement joins TRBV9 to TRBJ1-2, with D maybe TRBD1 (5 bases). V was cut by 5 bases and J by 4 bases, with 18 bases left in between. Germline V gene data show CDR1 as SGDLS and CDR2 as YYNGEE. The CDR3 consists of 15 residues. The CDR3 loop is CASSDFAGPAYGYTF. CDR3 coding DNA: TGTGCCAGCAGTGATTTCGCGGGACCGGCCTATGGCTACACCTTC.

Relative to its sample, this clone is medium-sized. The chain carries TRBV9 and TRBJ2-3; 7 bases map to TRBD2. The germline V gene has CDR1 SGDLS and CDR2 YYNGEE. This CDR3 region has 16 residues. The junction had 15 bases not matched to a gene; V was cut back by 4 bases and J by 7 bases. The CDR3 DNA is TGTGCCAGCAGCCCGTTCGGCGGGGGAACTGTGAATACGCAGTATTTT. Its translation: CASSPFGGGTVNTQYF.

This chain links TRBV9 with TRBJ1-5; 7 bases map to TRBD1. The CDR3 covers 16 residues. After removal of 4 bases from V and 6 bases from J, the junction contained 13 bases not matched to a gene. Germline CDR1 and CDR2: SGDLS and YYNGEE. This CDR3 reads CASSKTGDLVSQPQHF. As DNA, the CDR3 is TGTGCCAGCAGCAAAACAGGGGATCTCGTCAGTCAGCCCCAGCATTTT. The whole variable domain, filled in from reference TRBV9 and TRBJ1-5, reads DSGVTQTPKHLITATGQRVTLRCSPRSGDLSVYWYQQSLDQGLQFLIQYYNGEERAKGNILERFSAQQFPDLHSELNLSSLELGDSALYFCASSKTGDLVSQPQHFGDGTRLSIL.

This clone was detected only a few times. The CDR3: CASSPGTGVREQYF. The CDR3 region has the DNA TGTGCCAGCAGTCCCGGGACAGGGGTTCGCGAGCAGTACTTC. This chain joins TRBV11-3 and TRBJ2-7; TRBD1 aligns across 10 bases. CDR1 is SGHNT and CDR2 is YENEEA in the germline V gene. V lost 6 bases to trimming and J lost 6 bases; unmatched junction nucleotides: 8. CDR3 length: 14 residues.

The chain links TRBV18 to TRBJ1-5, with D possibly TRBD1 on 5 matching bases. V dropped 2 bases and J dropped 1 base, with 9 bases sitting between them. The CDR3 sequence is 15 residues long. In germline, CDR1 is KGHSH, CDR2 LQKENI. The CDR3 coding sequence is TGTGCCAGCTCACCAGACAGTTACAGCAATCAGCCCCAGCATTTT. Translated: CASSPDSYSNQPQHF.

This clone occurred a few times. This sequence joins TRBV6-8 and TRBJ2-5, with 7 bases lining up with TRBD1. Trimming at V came to 6 bases and at J to 2 bases, leaving 6 bases not matched to a gene. Germline V gives CDR1 MNHGY, CDR2 SAAAGT. This CDR3 region has 14 residues. This CDR3 reads CASSLFRGQETQYF. The CDR3 bases are TGTGCCAGCAGCCTTTTCAGGGGGCAAGAGACCCAGTACTTC.

V is TRBV5-1 and J is TRBJ1-1, with D possibly being TRBD1 (6 bases). CDR1 is SGHRS, CDR2 YFSETQ, per germline. The CDR3 runs to 15 residues. Between the trimmed V and J ends, which lost 1 base and 4 bases, there was a span of 14 bases. CDR3 sequence reads: CASSLNGGRATEAFF. The DNA of the CDR3 is TGCGCCAGCAGCTTGAATGGGGGGCGGGCCACTGAAGCTTTCTTT.

The genes are TRBV18 and TRBJ1-2, with D possibly being TRBD1 (6 bases). V shed 6 bases and J shed 2 bases, with 16 bases lying between them. Germline V lookup: CDR1 KGHSH, CDR2 LQKENI. The CDR3 contains 15 residues. CDR3 residues: CASSTGRQVNYGYTF. CDR3 in DNA: TGTGCCAGCTCCACCGGGAGACAGGTCAACTATGGCTACACCTTC.